Listed below are T cell receptor beta chains from one sample, sequenced in a study of shared clonotypes between healthy human individuals. Only in-frame clones appear in the TCRdb table, and some are missing; sequencing was by immunoSEQ multiplex PCR. The data contain about 610,000 clones, almost 97% of them singletons. The sequenced material came from naive CD4+ T cells sorted from blood. Receptor source: a woman aged 25 to 45 in good health. The CDR3 runs from the conserved cysteine through the conserved F or W. A D gene is named only where the DNA matches it firmly. Size is omitted from some rows. Given values are once, few, many or a class for expanded clones.

J gene	CDR3 length	clone size	D gene	V gene	CDR3 DNA	CDR3 protein
TRBJ1-1	15	.	.	TRBV18	TGTGCCAGCTCACCAAGGTCAGGGCCGAACACTGAAGCTTTCTTT	CASSPRSGPNTEAFF
TRBJ1-5	13	.	.	TRBV6-5	TGTGCCAGCACCGGGGGAAACAATCAGCCCCAGCATTTT	CASTGGNNQPQHF
TRBJ2-5	14	.	.	TRBV4-2	TGTGCCAGCAGCCCTTCTAGCGCCCAAGAGACCCAGTACTTC	CASSPSSAQETQYF
TRBJ2-1	16	.	TRBD2	TRBV9	TGTGCCAGCAGCGCAAATCTAGCGGGACTCTACAATGAGCAGTTCTTC	CASSANLAGLYNEQFF
TRBJ1-5	15	.	.	TRBV28	TGTGCCAGCACCGAGGCCCATTATAGCAATCAGCCCCAGCATTTT	CASTEAHYSNQPQHF
TRBJ2-2	15	once	.	TRBV4-2	TGTGCCAGCAGCTTCTCGCTCGGCGGCACCGGGGAGCTGTTTTTT	CASSFSLGGTGELFF
TRBJ2-1	17	.	.	TRBV12-1	TGTGCCAGCAGCTTTCCCCCGGGACTAGCGAGGTACAATGAGCAGTTCTTC	CASSFPPGLARYNEQFF
TRBJ1-1	14	.	TRBD1	TRBV10-3	TGTGCCACCCAGGGACAGTTCCAGAACACTGAAGCTTTCTTT	CATQGQFQNTEAFF
TRBJ2-2	15	.	.	TRBV5-1	TGCGCCAGCAGCTTGGGGGCGAGGGTAACCGGGGAGCTGTTTTTT	CASSLGARVTGELFF
TRBJ2-2	14	.	TRBD1	TRBV19	TGTGCCAGTAGTAGGGACAGGGCAGGCGGGGAGCTGTTTTTT	CASSRDRAGGELFF
TRBJ2-5	15	.	.	TRBV6-1	TGTGCCAGCAGTGAATTCGCCGGGGCACAAGAGACCCAGTACTTC	CASSEFAGAQETQYF
TRBJ1-1	11	.	.	TRBV6-5	TGTGCCAGCAGTTCGAACACTGAAGCTTTCTTT	CASSSNTEAFF
TRBJ2-1	13	.	.	TRBV5-1	TGCGCCAGCAGCTTGGGGTCCCCCCATGAGCAGTTCTTC	CASSLGSPHEQFF
TRBJ2-2	16	.	TRBD2	TRBV19	TGTGCCAGTAGTACCCTAGCGGTCTTTTCCACCGGGGAGCTGTTTTTT	CASSTLAVFSTGELFF
TRBJ1-5	18	.	TRBD1	TRBV5-5	TGTGCCAGCAGCCAGACAGGGTTCGTGGGTACTGGAAGACAGCCCCAGCATTTT	CASSQTGFVGTGRQPQHF
TRBJ1-2	13	.	TRBD1	TRBV10-2	TGCGCCAGCAGAGCAGACAGGGTGTTGGGCTACACCTTC	CASRADRVLGYTF
TRBJ2-5	14	.	.	TRBV19	TGTGCCAGTAGTATCCAGGGACTCCCCGCGGGCCAGTACTTC	CASSIQGLPAGQYF
TRBJ2-1	15	.	TRBD1	TRBV6-4	TGTGCCAGCAGTGACCCAGGCCAGGGGGTAGGTGAGCAGTTCTTC	CASSDPGQGVGEQFF
TRBJ2-7	14	.	.	TRBV2	TGTGCCAGCAGTGATTTTGGATACCGTTACGAGCAGTACTTC	CASSDFGYRYEQYF